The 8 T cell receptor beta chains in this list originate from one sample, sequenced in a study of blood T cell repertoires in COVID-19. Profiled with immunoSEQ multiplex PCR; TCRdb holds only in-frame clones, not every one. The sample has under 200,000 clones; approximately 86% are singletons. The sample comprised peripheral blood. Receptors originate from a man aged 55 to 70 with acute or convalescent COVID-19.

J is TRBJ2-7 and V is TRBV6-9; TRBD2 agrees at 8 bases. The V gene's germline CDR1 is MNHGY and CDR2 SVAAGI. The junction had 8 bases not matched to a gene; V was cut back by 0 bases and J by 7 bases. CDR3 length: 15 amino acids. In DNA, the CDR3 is TGTGCCAGCAGTTATTCACCCCCGGGGGGGTGGGAGCAGTACTTC. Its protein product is CASSYSPPGGWEQYF.

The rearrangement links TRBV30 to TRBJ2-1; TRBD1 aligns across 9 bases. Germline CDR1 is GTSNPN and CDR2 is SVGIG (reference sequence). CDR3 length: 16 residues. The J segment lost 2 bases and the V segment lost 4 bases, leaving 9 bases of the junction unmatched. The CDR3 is CAWTTGTGRTYNEQFF. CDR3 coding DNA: TGTGCCTGGACTACCGGGACAGGGCGAACCTACAATGAGCAGTTCTTC.

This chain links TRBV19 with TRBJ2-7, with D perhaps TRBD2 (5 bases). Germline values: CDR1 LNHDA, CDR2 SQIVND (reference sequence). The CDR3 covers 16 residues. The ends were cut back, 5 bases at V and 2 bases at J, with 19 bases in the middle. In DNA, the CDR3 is TGTGCCAGTAGTCCAGGTAGGGCTAGCCGACCCTACGAGCAGTACTTC. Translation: CASSPGRASRPYEQYF. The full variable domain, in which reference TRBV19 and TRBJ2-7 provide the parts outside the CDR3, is DGGITQSPKYLFRKEGQNVTLSCEQNLNHDAMYWYRQDPGQGLRLIYYSQIVNDFQKGDIAEGYSVSREKKESFPLTVTSAQKNPTAFYLCASSPGRASRPYEQYFGPGTRLTVT.

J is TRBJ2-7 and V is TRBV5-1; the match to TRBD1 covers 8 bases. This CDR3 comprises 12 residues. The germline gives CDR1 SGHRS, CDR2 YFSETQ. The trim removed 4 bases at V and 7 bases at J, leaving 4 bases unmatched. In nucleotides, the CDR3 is TGCGCCAGCAGCCGTGGACAGGGAGAGCAGTACTTC. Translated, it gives CASSRGQGEQYF.

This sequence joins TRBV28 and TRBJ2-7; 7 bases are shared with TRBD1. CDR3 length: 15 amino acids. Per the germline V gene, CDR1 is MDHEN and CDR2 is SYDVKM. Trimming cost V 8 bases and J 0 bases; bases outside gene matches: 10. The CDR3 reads CASGWVGGASYEQYF. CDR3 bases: TGTGCCAGCGGTTGGGTAGGGGGCGCCTCCTACGAGCAGTACTTC.

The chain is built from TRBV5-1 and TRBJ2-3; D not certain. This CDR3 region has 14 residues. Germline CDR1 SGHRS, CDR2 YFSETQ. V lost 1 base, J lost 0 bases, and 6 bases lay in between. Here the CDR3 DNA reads TGCGCCAGCAGCTTGACAGCTAGCACAGATACGCAGTATTTT. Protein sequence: CASSLTASTDTQYF.

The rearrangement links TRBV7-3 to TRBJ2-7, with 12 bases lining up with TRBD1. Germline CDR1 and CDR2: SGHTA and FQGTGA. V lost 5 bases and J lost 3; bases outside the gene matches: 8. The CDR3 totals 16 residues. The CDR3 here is CASSLTGTGGIYEQYF. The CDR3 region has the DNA TGTGCCAGCAGCCTCACCGGGACAGGGGGCATCTACGAGCAGTACTTC.

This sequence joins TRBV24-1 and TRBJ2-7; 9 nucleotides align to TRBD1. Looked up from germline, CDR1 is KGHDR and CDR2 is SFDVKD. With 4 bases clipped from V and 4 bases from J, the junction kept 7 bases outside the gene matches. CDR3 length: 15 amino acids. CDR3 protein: CATSESGTGQYEQYF. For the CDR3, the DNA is TGTGCCACCAGTGAGTCCGGGACAGGGCAATACGAGCAGTACTTC.